This T cell receptor (beta chain) derives from a study of patients and donors after allogeneic stem cell transplantation (dated by TCRdb to 2020 to 2021). Based on the germline V gene, the CDR1 and CDR2 sequences are SGHTA and FQGNSA. The junction shows trimming of 6 bases on V and 5 bases on J, and the gene matches do not reach 9 bases of it. The CDR3 measures 16 amino acids from cysteine to phenylalanine. The sequence is cut down to CDR3 DNA, 48 bases in frame from base 1. The sample holds a few counts of this clonotype. Its antigen specificity is not known. Base qualities are missing; no much larger clone stands one base away. Libraries were made using RT-PCR. Sequencing used a NextSeq 550. TCRdb cleaned the public reads at Q25 with fastp, built clones with MiXCR and kept in-frame beta chains. Each entry is one CDR3 protein sequence, shown with its most common DNA and genes. The sample table records about a million distinct CDR3 sequences; about 20% of these occur just once. The ten largest clones take up around 5.5% of the sample.

Sequencing used blood, either unsorted or a sorted T cell fraction (not recorded which). The chain is assembled from TRBV7-2 and TRBJ2-1, with TRBD2 identical over 11 junction bases. The sequence came from a human donor who was either an allogeneic HSCT recipient or a stem cell or donor lymphocyte infusion donor (not recorded which). It is not recorded whose cells these are; they may come from a transplant donor. CDR3 loop: CASSPGGTSGHNEQFF. The nucleotide sequence reads TGTGCCAGCAGTCCCGGTGGGACTAGCGGCCACAATGAGCAGTTCTTC. Reference TRBV7-2 and TRBJ2-1 genes cover what lies past the CDR3, so the full variable domain is GAGVSQSPSNKVTEKGKDVELRCDPISGHTALYWYRQSLGQGLEFLIYFQGNSAPDKSGLPSDRFSAERTGGSVSTLTIQRTQQEDSAVYLCASSPGGTSGHNEQFFGPGTRLTVL.